Reported below is one T cell receptor (beta chain). Clones were read by immunoSEQ multiplex PCR, and TCRdb kept only the in-frame ones, dropping some. The table shows 85,000 to 90,000 clones, with around nine tenths occurring only once. Germline CDR1 and CDR2: SGHVS and FQNEAQ. The CDR3 sequence is 15 residues long. Trimming removed 1 base from V and 1 base from J, with 10 bases in between. This entry is derived from a study of T cell responses to AZD1222 COVID-19 vaccine. The rearrangement joins TRBV7-8 to TRBJ1-1, with D perhaps matching TRBD1 (5 bases). The sequenced sample was peripheral blood, obtained on day 0 of AZD1222 vaccination. The TCR comes from an adult in good health. CDR3 DNA sequence: TGTGCCAGCAGCTTAGTGGCAGGGAGGAACACTGAAGCTTTCTTT. Translated: CASSLVAGRNTEAFF.